Listed here are 10 T cell receptor beta chains from one sample, sequenced in a study of blood T cell repertoires in COVID-19. Assay: immunoSEQ multiplex PCR; the TCRdb copy retains only in-frame clones and omits some. The sample includes 100,000 to 120,000 clones, roughly 85% of them seen just once. The sequenced sample was peripheral blood. These receptors were collected from a human donor in a cohort sampled during active COVID-19.

Only one count was recorded for this clone. This rearrangement joins TRBV28 to TRBJ1-2, with D perhaps matching TRBD1 (5 bases). The CDR3 has 11 residues. Germline V lookup: CDR1 MDHEN, CDR2 SYDVKM. The V end was cut by 8 bases, the J end by 4 bases, with 8 bases between. DNA of the CDR3: TGTGCCAGCCGGGGGGTCTATGGCTACACCTTC. Its translation is CASRGVYGYTF.

With regard to this clone: One junction end disagrees with the germline gene, perhaps due to a read error. The chain couples TRBV7-7 to TRBJ2-2; 9 bases are a match to TRBD1. The CDR3 spans 15 residues. The germline V gene has CDR1 SSHAT and CDR2 FNYEAQ (reference sequence). CDR3 DNA sequence: TGTGCTAGCAGCCCAGGGACAGGGAGTGGAGGGGAGCTGTTTTTT. Its protein is CASSPGTGSGGELFF.

The chain has TRBV9 and TRBJ2-7, with D perhaps matching TRBD2 (5 bases). CDR1 and CDR2 (germline): SGDLS, YYNGEE. The length of the CDR3 is 15 residues. V lost 0 bases and J lost 1, with 11 bases in between. CDR3 nucleotide sequence: TGTGCCAGCAGCGTAGGAGGGTCCCCTTCCTACGAGCAGTACTTC. This encodes CASSVGGSPSYEQYF.

J is TRBJ1-2 and V is TRBV3-1 (or the pseudogene TRBV3-2); TRBD1 is a possible D gene (5 bases). The ends were cut back, 0 bases at V and 2 bases at J, with 16 bases in the middle. This CDR3 is built from 17 residues. CDR1 LGHDT and CDR2 YNNKEL come from the germline V gene (reference sequence). The CDR3 nucleotides are TGTGCCAGCAGCCAAGAAGCCCGGGGGAGAAGGAACTATGGCTACACCTTC. Residues: CASSQEARGRRNYGYTF.

V usage is TRBV4-1 and J usage is TRBJ1-2; D remains unclear. Trimming removed 0 bases from V and 8 bases from J, with 16 bases in between. This CDR3 is 15 amino acids long. Germline lookup yields CDR1 MGHRA and CDR2 YSYEKL. CDR3 sequence reads: CASSQDIPESSGYTF. The CDR3 DNA reads TGCGCCAGCAGCCAAGATATACCGGAGTCTTCGGGCTACACCTTC.

In this sample, this clone turned up a few times. The CDR3, as DNA: TGTGCCAGCAGTGCCGTTTTCCGGGACAGGGCTAGCAATCAGCCCCAGCATTTT. It is translated as CASSAVFRDRASNQPQHF. The J gene is TRBJ1-5, the V gene TRBV9, with 9 bases aligning to TRBD1. Germline V CDR1 and CDR2: SGDLS, YYNGEE. The CDR3 extends over 18 amino acids. J gave up 0 bases and V 5 bases, and 12 bases lay outside the gene matches. Full variable domain (missing parts from reference TRBV9 and TRBJ1-5): DSGVTQTPKHLITATGQRVTLRCSPRSGDLSVYWYQQSLDQGLQFLIQYYNGEERAKGNILERFSAQQFPDLHSELNLSSLELGDSALYFCASSAVFRDRASNQPQHFGDGTRLSIL.

V gene TRBV27 combines with J gene TRBJ1-2, with TRBD1 identical over 8 bases. Per the germline V gene, CDR1 is MNHEY and CDR2 is SMNVEV (reference sequence). V dropped 4 bases and J dropped 4; count of bases not matched to a gene: 5. This CDR3 region has 14 residues. The chain's CDR3 is CASSSGGAGYGYTF. The DNA of the CDR3 is TGTGCCAGCAGTTCAGGGGGCGCAGGCTATGGCTACACCTTC.

The chain is built from TRBV7-9 and TRBJ2-7, with a tentative D call TRBD1 (6 bases). CDR3 length: 14 residues. Germline CDR1 and CDR2: SEHNR and FQNEAQ (reference sequence). Trimming pared 3 bases from V and 0 bases from J, leaving 9 bases between. This CDR3 is CASSFSGASYEQYF. The CDR3 DNA is TGTGCCAGCAGCTTCTCAGGGGCCTCCTACGAGCAGTACTTC.

This clone has only one observation. The chain recombines TRBV5-4 with TRBJ2-3; TRBD1 aligns across 9 bases. Trimming at V came to 4 bases and at J to 4 bases, leaving 7 bases not matched to a gene. CDR1 is SGHNT, CDR2 YYREEE, per germline (reference sequence). CDR3 length: 15 residues. Written as DNA, the CDR3 is TGTGCCAGCAGCGCCGGGACAGGGAGGGCAGATACGCAGTATTTT. Amino acid sequence: CASSAGTGRADTQYF.

For the CDR3, the DNA is TGTGCCAGTAGTAGCCTAGCGGGACTAGCCAAAAACATTCAGTACTTC. This translates into CASSSLAGLAKNIQYF. The J gene is TRBJ2-4, the V gene TRBV19; TRBD2 agrees at 9 bases. V gave up 4 bases and J gave up 0 bases; unmatched junction bases: 4. CDR1 LNHDA and CDR2 SQIVND come from the germline V gene (reference sequence). The CDR3 contains 16 residues.